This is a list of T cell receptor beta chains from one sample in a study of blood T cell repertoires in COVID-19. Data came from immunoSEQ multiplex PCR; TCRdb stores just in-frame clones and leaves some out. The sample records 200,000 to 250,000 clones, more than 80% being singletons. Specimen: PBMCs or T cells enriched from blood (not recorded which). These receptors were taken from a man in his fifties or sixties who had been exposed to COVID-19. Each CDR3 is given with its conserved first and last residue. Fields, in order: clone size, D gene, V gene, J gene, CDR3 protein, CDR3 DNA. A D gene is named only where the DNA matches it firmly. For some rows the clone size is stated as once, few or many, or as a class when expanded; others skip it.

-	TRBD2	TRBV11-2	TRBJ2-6	CASSFREALSGANVLTF	TGTGCCAGCAGCTTCCGGGAGGCCCTCTCTGGGGCCAACGTCCTGACTTTC
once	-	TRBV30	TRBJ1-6	CAWSASLGYGSPLHF	TGTGCCTGGAGCGCATCGCTCGGGTATGGGTCACCCCTCCACTTT
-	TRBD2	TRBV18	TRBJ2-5	CASSPRLAGGGETQYF	TGTGCCAGCTCACCACGACTAGCGGGAGGAGGAGAGACCCAGTACTTC
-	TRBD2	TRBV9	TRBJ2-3	CASSVGRLAASTDTQYF	TGTGCCAGCAGCGTAGGGCGGCTAGCGGCAAGCACAGATACGCAGTATTTT
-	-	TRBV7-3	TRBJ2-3	CASSSVSDTDTQYF	TGTGCCAGCAGCTCGGTATCTGACACAGATACGCAGTATTTT
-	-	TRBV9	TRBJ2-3	CASTRQDTQYF	TGTGCCAGCACCAGACAGGATACGCAGTATTTT
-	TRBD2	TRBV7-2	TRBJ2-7	CASSSTSGGLSEQYF	TGTGCCAGCAGCTCGACTAGCGGGGGGCTCAGTGAGCAGTACTTC
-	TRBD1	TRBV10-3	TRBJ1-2	CAIGEGGWGYTF	TGTGCCATCGGGGAAGGGGGCTGGGGCTACACCTTC
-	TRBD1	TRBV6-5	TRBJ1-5	CASSFPQGYQPQHF	TGTGCCAGCAGTTTCCCACAGGGGTATCAGCCCCAGCATTTT
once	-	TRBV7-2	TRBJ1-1	CASSLTTVNTEAFF	TGTGCCAGCAGCTTAACGACAGTGAACACTGAAGCTTTCTTT
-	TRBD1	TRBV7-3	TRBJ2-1	CASSPTGGSYNEQFF	TGTGCCAGCAGCCCCACAGGGGGGTCCTACAATGAGCAGTTCTTC
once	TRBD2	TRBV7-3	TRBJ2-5	CASSLTGRAGDQETQYF	TGTGCCAGCAGCTTAACCGGGAGGGCGGGAGATCAAGAGACCCAGTACTTC
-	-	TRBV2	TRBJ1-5	CASSLTAINQPQHF	TGTGCCAGCAGTTTGACAGCGATCAATCAGCCCCAGCATTTT
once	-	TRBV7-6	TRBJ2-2	CASSSQTGRSTGELFF	TGTGCCAGCAGCTCTCAGACAGGACGTAGCACCGGGGAGCTGTTTTTT
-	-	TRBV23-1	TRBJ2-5	CASSQSAGEETQYF	TGCGCCAGCAGTCAATCCGCGGGTGAAGAGACCCAGTACTTC
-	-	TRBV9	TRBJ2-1	CASSLRTKGTHNEQFF	TGTGCCAGCAGCCTTCGGACTAAAGGGACCCACAATGAGCAGTTCTTC
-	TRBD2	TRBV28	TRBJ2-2	CASTLGLAGGRTTGELFF	TGTGCCAGCACCCTAGGACTAGCGGGGGGACGAACGACCGGGGAGCTGTTTTTT
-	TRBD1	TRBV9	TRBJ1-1	CASSVWDSLMNTEAFF	TGTGCCAGTTCCGTTTGGGACAGTCTAATGAACACTGAAGCTTTCTTT
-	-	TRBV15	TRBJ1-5	CATGGNNQPQHF	TGTGCCACCGGAGGTAACAATCAGCCCCAGCATTTT
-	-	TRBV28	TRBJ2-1	CASSLMLQANSYNEQFF	TGTGCCAGCAGTTTAATGTTGCAGGCGAACTCCTACAATGAGCAGTTCTTC
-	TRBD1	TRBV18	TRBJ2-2	CASSLRQGDTGELFF	TGTGCCAGCTCACTCCGACAGGGAGACACCGGGGAGCTGTTTTTT
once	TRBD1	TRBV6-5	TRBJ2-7	CASRRQGSGEQYF	TGTGCCAGCAGAAGACAGGGGTCAGGCGAGCAGTACTTC
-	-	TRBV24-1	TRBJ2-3	CATSDLEFADTQYF	TGTGCCACCAGTGATTTGGAGTTCGCAGATACGCAGTATTTT
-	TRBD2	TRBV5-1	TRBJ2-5	CASSLGLAGGKETQYF	TGCGCCAGCAGCTTGGGGCTAGCGGGGGGCAAAGAGACCCAGTACTTC
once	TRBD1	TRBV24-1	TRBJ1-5	CATSDRQGDQPQHF	TGTGCCACCAGTGATCGACAGGGGGATCAGCCCCAGCATTTT
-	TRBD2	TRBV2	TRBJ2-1	CASSPTPAGDEQFF	TGTGCCAGCAGCCCGACGCCGGCGGGGGATGAGCAGTTCTTC
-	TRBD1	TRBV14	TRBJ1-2	CASSQDARGRSGYTF	TGTGCCAGCAGCCAAGATGCCAGGGGGAGGTCTGGCTACACCTTC
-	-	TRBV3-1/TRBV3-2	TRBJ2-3	CASSGGRNTDTQYF	TGTGCCAGCAGCGGCGGGCGCAACACAGATACGCAGTATTTT